This record covers a single T cell receptor beta chain. The target of this receptor is not known. No much larger clone exists at a distance of one base, and base qualities are not known. The data belong to a study of blood T cell dynamics during melanoma immunotherapy (TCRdb year 2020). As for the study more broadly: All patients had metastatic melanoma and were given first-line pembrolizumab or nivolumab plus ipilimumab as standard of care in the United Kingdom. The training cohort consisted of consecutive patients, while an additional independent group of patients from the same centre was pooled to form an external validation set. To find early correlates of response, the study profiled the peripheral T cell receptor repertoires of patients with metastatic melanoma both before and after one cycle of checkpoint inhibitor therapy. The investigation overall reported the following: Patients who later achieved disease control showed a bifurcated PBMC repertoire reorganization at W3, with increased clonality or increased diversity, unlike progressors. The relatively small sample size was acknowledged as potentially limiting generalization of the results. Whether the T cell clones behind the repertoire changes were melanoma-specific or instead reflected general immune activation was something the study could not determine.

Inclusive of the bounding cysteine and phenylalanine, the CDR3 is 17 residues long. Only CDR3 DNA remains: 51 bases, in frame from the first base. Reading the germline V gene gives CDR1 MDHEN and CDR2 SYDVKM. V loses 4 bases, J loses 0 bases, and the germline ends lie 13 bases apart. For every bulk PBMC sample, a fixed 350 ng of DNA was loaded. Following the manufacturer instructions, the immunoSEQ TCRb Assay kit was used to amplify TCR beta CDR3 sequences from genomic DNA. The KAPA Library Quantification Kit for Illumina platforms was used to quantify the pooled libraries by qPCR. Pooled libraries were clustered at about 0.6-1.2 pM and sequenced on an Illumina NextSeq 500. In the source study's methods: TCR data were analyzed with immunoSEQ ANALYZER and the R LymphoSeq package. A rearrangement efficiency score was calculated as productive divided by the sum of productive and non-productive CDR3 sequences. Within each patient, timepoints were compared pairwise for clonality, measured with the Gini coefficient, and for diversity, measured with the Renyi index at alpha=1. In LymphoSeq, clonal relatedness was computed using an edit distance of 3, and repertoire similarity was computed using the Bhattacharyya coefficient. Linear discriminant analysis on week-3 changes in clonality and diversity was built with the R MASS and caret packages to classify response. The table was pulled from immuneACCESS by TCRdb, which kept in-frame rearrangements only. Such tables lose some clones; where checked, under half of the loss comes from unresolved V genes, and the rest has no known cause. D and trimming were read from the DNA, whereas the V and J calls and clone size are those reported in that table. The sample contains fewer than 18,000 clones, approximately 81% of them found a single time. The top ten hold approximately 4.6% of the sample.

What the time point label conveys for this sample: pre-treatment baseline. Blood samples were taken before treatment (T0) and at week 3 (W3), following the first cycle of checkpoint blockade. Except for a couple of patients with rapid clinical progression, response was assessed 12 weeks after the first infusion by RECIST 1.1; disease control meant complete response, partial response or stable disease. Patients were not eligible if they had prior systemic cancer treatment, concomitant immunosuppressant therapy or synchronous other active malignancies. TCR beta was sequenced in both bulk PBMC and plasma cell-free DNA in order to track circulating cells as well as T cell turnover. PBMC were isolated from blood with Lymphoprep and SepMate tubes, followed by red cell lysis. DNA from PBMC and sorted T cell subsets was extracted with QIAamp DNA Blood Mini kits.

Recombination linked TRBV28 to TRBJ2-6; matching of 6 bases hints at TRBD1 as the D gene. The input for sequencing was blood, taken from a patient treated with checkpoint blockade. The origin of this receptor is a human donor with melanoma. The bases read TGTGCCAGCAGTTCCCCACAGGGCCTCTCTGGGGCCAACGTCCTGACTTTC. Translated, it reads CASSSPQGLSGANVLTF.